This T cell receptor beta chain was recovered during a study of T-cell memory formation after mild COVID-19. One entry per CDR3 protein, called by TCRdb with MiXCR from the 5' RACE reads. In the table there are some 320,000 distinct CDR3 sequences, around 15% of which are singletons. This clonotype was recorded a few times. V was cut by 6 bases and J by 2 bases, with 10 bases left in between. CDR1 is SGHTA, CDR2 FQGTGA, per germline. This CDR3 contains 13 residues. The TCR was taken from a man aged 18 to 35 who had mild COVID-19 (a few samples of this study predate the infection). Cell type and time point are not known. The chain recombines TRBV7-3 with TRBJ2-5, with unresolved D. Sequencing was done on a sample of PBMCs or a T cell subset sorted from them (not recorded which). The CDR3 DNA reads as TGTGCCAGCAGTACCGGACCGCAAGAGACCCAGTACTTC. Protein: CASSTGPQETQYF.